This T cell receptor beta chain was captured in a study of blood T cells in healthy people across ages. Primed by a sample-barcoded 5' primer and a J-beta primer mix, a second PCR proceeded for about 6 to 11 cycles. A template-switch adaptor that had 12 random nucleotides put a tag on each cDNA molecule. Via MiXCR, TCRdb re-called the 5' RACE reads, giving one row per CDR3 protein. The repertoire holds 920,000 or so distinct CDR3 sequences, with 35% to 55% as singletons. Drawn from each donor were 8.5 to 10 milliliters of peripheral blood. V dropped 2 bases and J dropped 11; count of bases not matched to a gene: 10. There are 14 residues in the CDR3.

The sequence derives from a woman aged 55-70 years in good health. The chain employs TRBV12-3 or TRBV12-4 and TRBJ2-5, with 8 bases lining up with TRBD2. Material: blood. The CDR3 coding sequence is TGTGCCAGCAGTTTATGGCGGGGGGAGAATGAGCAGTACTTC. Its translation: CASSLWRGENEQYF.